The 17 T cell receptor beta chains below all came from one sample that was sequenced in a study of blood T cells in healthy people across ages. Then a second PCR, running roughly 7 to 11 cycles, was carried out with a sample-barcoded 5' primer and a J-beta primer mix. TCRdb reanalysed the 5' RACE reads using MiXCR and keeps one entry per CDR3 protein. Of around 1,000,000 distinct CDR3 sequences in the sample, roughly a quarter were seen once. These same data were also listed under a study on T cells of mothers and their children.

Sequencing was performed on blood. The receptors were sampled from a girl aged 2 to 9 in good health.

The chain combines TRBV15 with TRBJ2-1, with D tentatively TRBD2 (5 bases). CDR3 size: 15 residues. The V end was cut by 0 bases, the J end by 13 bases, with 19 bases between. Germline CDR1 is LNHNV and CDR2 is YYDKDF (reference sequence). The CDR3 here is CATSREGSKWETQFF. The CDR3 DNA reads as TGTGCCACCAGCAGAGAGGGCAGCAAATGGGAGACCCAGTTCTTC. Full variable domain (outside the CDR3, taken from reference TRBV15 and TRBJ2-1): DAMVIQNPRYQVTQFGKPVTLSCSQTLNHNVMYWYQQKSSQAPKLLFHYYDKDFNNEADTPDNFQSRRPNTSFCFLDIRSPGLGDTAMYLCATSREGSKWETQFFGPGTRLTVL.

This sequence joins TRBV20-1 and TRBJ2-3; D is tentatively TRBD1 or TRBD2 (6 bases each). The CDR3 sequence is 10 residues long. The germline CDR1 and CDR2 sequences are DFQATT and SNEGSKA (reference sequence). Trimming took off 5 bases at V and 8 bases at J, with 8 bases between the two ends. The CDR3, as DNA: TGCAGTGCTGGAGGGGGTACGCAGTATTTT. Its protein product is CSAGGGTQYF.

The V gene is TRBV12-3 or TRBV12-4, the J gene TRBJ2-1, with a tentative D call TRBD1 (5 bases). The CDR3 covers 12 residues. The V gene lost 5 bases and the J gene lost 11 bases, with 13 bases spanning the gap. This CDR3 reads CASSLDKVKQFF. The CDR3 region has the DNA TGTGCCAGCAGTCTGGACAAAGTCAAGCAGTTCTTC.

The V and J genes are TRBV11-2 and TRBJ2-5; 9 bases are shared with TRBD2. The closer fit of TRBJ2-7 to the DNA end suggests the J call may be wrong. The V gene's germline CDR1 is SGHAT and CDR2 FQNNGV. CDR3 length equals 16 residues. The DNA of the CDR3 is TGTGCCAGCAGCCGGGAGACTAGCGGCCTTGCCTACGAGCAGTACTTC. Its protein product is CASSRETSGLAYEQYF.

The chain uses TRBV12-3 or TRBV12-4 and TRBJ2-5; D unclear. V was trimmed by 3 bases and J by 4 bases, leaving 12 bases between them. The CDR3 runs 14 residues. CDR3 nucleotide sequence: TGTGCCAGCAGTTTTGGAGTGTTAGGAGAGACCCAGTACTTC. Protein sequence: CASSFGVLGETQYF.

This clonotype was counted between two and nine times. In DNA, the CDR3 is TGTGCCAGCAGCCCCCCGATGGGACAGGGGAACACTGAAGCTTTCTTT. It is translated as CASSPPMGQGNTEAFF. The V and J genes are TRBV5-4 and TRBJ1-1; 9 bases are a match to TRBD1. V gave up 4 bases and J gave up 1 base; unmatched junction bases: 8. This CDR3 has 16 amino acids. CDR1 is SGHNT, CDR2 YYREEE, per germline (reference sequence).

The chain combines TRBV6-5 with TRBJ2-5, with 9 bases matching TRBD2. The CDR3 has 17 residues. The germline V gene encodes CDR1 MNHEY and CDR2 SVGAGI. Trimming at V came to 1 base and at J to 5 bases, leaving 11 bases not matched to a gene. Here the CDR3 DNA reads TGTGCCAGCAGTTACTGGGGGGATAGCGGGAGTGGGGAGACCCAGTACTTC. Protein: CASSYWGDSGSGETQYF.

The rearrangement links TRBV4-1 to TRBJ2-7; D not certain. CDR3 length: 14 amino acids. The V and J ends lost 4 bases and 0 bases respectively, with 10 bases between them. Germline V gives CDR1 MGHRA, CDR2 YSYEKL. CDR3 DNA: TGCGCCAGCAGCCTCAAAGTTAGCTCCTACGAGCAGTACTTC. Its translation is CASSLKVSSYEQYF.

This chain connects TRBV20-1 to TRBJ2-3; D is possibly TRBD2 (6 bases). The CDR3 runs to 12 residues. Germline CDR1 DFQATT, CDR2 SNEGSKA (reference sequence). V shed 6 bases and J shed 7 bases, with 14 bases lying between them. CDR3 amino acids: CSAAGDVNTQYF. Written as DNA, the CDR3 is TGCAGTGCAGCGGGCGACGTGAATACGCAGTATTTT.

This clonotype turned up a few times. CDR3 region: CASRQGTGQYF. CDR3 DNA: TGTGCCAGCAGACAGGGGACAGGGCAGTACTTC. The chain couples TRBV7-2 to TRBJ2-7, with 8 bases lining up with TRBD1. Germline values: CDR1 SGHTA, CDR2 FQGNSA. V gave up 6 bases and J gave up 9 bases; unmatched junction bases: 4. This CDR3 comprises 11 residues. Combining the CDR3 with reference TRBV7-2 and TRBJ2-7 gives the whole variable domain GAGVSQSPSNKVTEKGKDVELRCDPISGHTALYWYRQSLGQGLEFLIYFQGNSAPDKSGLPSDRFSAERTGGSVSTLTIQRTQQEDSAVYLCASRQGTGQYFGPGTRLTVT.

This clonotype showed up just a few times. This chain connects TRBV28 to TRBJ1-4; no firm D call. Germline V gene lookup returns CDR1 MDHEN and CDR2 SYDVKM. V was clipped by 3 bases and J by 6 bases, with 5 bases between them. CDR3 length equals 12 residues. CDR3 nucleotide sequence: TGTGCCAGCAGTTTCAGATATGAAAAACTGTTTTTT. Amino acids: CASSFRYEKLFF.

J is TRBJ2-5 and V is TRBV4-1; possibly TRBD2 for D (5 bases). The J call could be wrong; TRBJ2-7 is a better fit for the DNA end. Per the germline V gene, CDR1 is MGHRA and CDR2 is YSYEKL. CDR3 size: 14 residues. CDR3 protein: CASSQDLARYEQYF. Written as DNA, the CDR3 is TGCGCCAGCAGCCAAGATTTAGCGCGGTACGAGCAGTACTTC.

Only a few counts were recorded for this clonotype. The chain joins TRBV6-5 to TRBJ2-7; 7 bases line up with TRBD1. Germline V gene sequence: CDR1 MNHEY, CDR2 SVGAGI. The CDR3 runs to 18 residues. After removal of 0 bases from V and 2 bases from J, the junction contained 13 bases not matched to a gene. CDR3 sequence (DNA): TGTGCCAGCAGTTACTCGCCATACGGGACAGTTAATCCCTACGAGCAGTACTTC. It encodes CASSYSPYGTVNPYEQYF.

The sample holds a few counts of this clonotype. The chain employs TRBV12-3 or TRBV12-4 and TRBJ1-2, with D perhaps TRBD1 (5 bases). V lost 10 bases, J lost 4 bases, and 16 bases lay in between. CDR3 length: 13 residues. The CDR3 spells CATQTGTAYGYTF. CDR3 nucleotide sequence: TGTGCCACGCAAACCGGGACTGCCTATGGCTACACCTTC.

With regard to this clonotype: A much more abundant neighbour one base away suggests this may be a read error. The chain joins TRBV6-2 or TRBV6-3 to TRBJ2-5; D remains unclear. The J call may be incorrect, as the DNA end agrees better with TRBJ2-7. Germline values: CDR1 MNHEY, CDR2 SVGEGT. This CDR3 contains 11 residues. The CDR3 loop is CASMGYYEQYF. CDR3 nucleotide sequence: TGTGCCAGCATGGGTTACTACGAGCAGTACTTC.

The genes are TRBV20-1 and TRBJ2-5; 9 bases match TRBD2. The CDR3 is 16 residues long. Looked up from germline, CDR1 is DFQATT and CDR2 is SNEGSKA (reference sequence). The junction had 22 bases not matched to a gene; V was cut back by 6 bases and J by 11 bases. The CDR3 here is CSAPSGGSGSGREQYF. The CDR3 coding sequence is TGCAGTGCGCCAAGTGGTGGTAGCGGGAGTGGTAGAGAGCAGTACTTC.

The J gene is TRBJ2-7, the V gene TRBV20-1; D remains ambiguous. The CDR3 runs 12 residues. Trimming took 1 base from V and 4 from J, leaving 8 bases between them. The germline V gene encodes CDR1 DFQATT and CDR2 SNEGSKA (reference sequence). The CDR3 sequence: CSARVGQYEQYF. In nucleotides, the CDR3 is TGCAGTGCTAGAGTAGGCCAGTACGAGCAGTACTTC.